A single sample gave rise to the 5 T cell receptor beta chains below, sequenced in a study of PD-1 blockade in classical Hodgkin lymphoma. Sequencing was performed with immunoSEQ multiplex PCR; in TCRdb, only in-frame clones are kept and a portion is missing. The sample shows about 21,000 clones, approximately 85% of them seen only once. Documented time point: cycle 4 day 1 (C4D1), after five to seven weeks of nivolumab. Relapse after autologous stem cell transplantation occurred in every patient, and brentuximab vedotin exposure varied. This specimen was peripheral blood mononuclear cells (PBMCs), taken before the fourth cycle of nivolumab. The receptors shown here come from a human donor with classical Hodgkin lymphoma.

This clone came up a few times. This chain links TRBV7-9 with TRBJ2-7, with 7 bases that match TRBD1. Germline V CDR1 and CDR2: SEHNR, FQNEAQ (reference sequence). J lost 5 bases, V lost 6 bases, and 4 bases had no gene match. The CDR3 loop spans 12 amino acids. The CDR3 spells CASSSGTDEQYF. CDR3 DNA sequence: TGTGCCAGCAGTTCCGGGACAGACGAGCAGTACTTC.

The J gene is TRBJ2-3, the V gene TRBV19, with 9 bases lining up with TRBD2. The germline CDR1 and CDR2 sequences are LNHDA and SQIVND (reference sequence). The CDR3 is 15 amino acids. V shed 5 bases, J shed 2 bases, and the junction held 5 bases outside the gene matches. As DNA, the CDR3 is TGTGCCAGTAGTGAGTCTAGCGGGGCCACAGATACGCAGTATTTT. This translates into CASSESSGATDTQYF.

The J gene is TRBJ2-5, the V gene TRBV19; possible D gene TRBD1, 5 bases. V was shortened by 3 bases and J by 0 bases, with 11 bases between the two germline ends. CDR1 is LNHDA and CDR2 is SQIVND in the germline V gene (reference sequence). The CDR3 has 15 amino acids. CDR3 nucleotide sequence: TGTGCCAGTAGTATGGGGCAGGGATACCAAGAGACCCAGTACTTC. Amino acid sequence: CASSMGQGYQETQYF.

J is TRBJ2-2 and V is TRBV7-9; unclear D gene. The CDR3 sequence is 13 residues long. Deletions cut 5 bases from V and 2 bases from J, with 6 bases between. The germline CDR1 and CDR2 sequences are SEHNR and FQNEAQ (reference sequence). This chain's CDR3 is CASSESNTGELFF. The DNA for the CDR3 is TGTGCCAGCAGCGAAAGCAACACCGGGGAGCTGTTTTTT.

The chain uses TRBV10-3 and TRBJ2-7, with D possibly matching TRBD2 (6 bases). This CDR3 comprises 14 residues. The germline V gene has CDR1 ENHRY and CDR2 SYGVKD. Trimming cost V 8 bases and J 2 bases, with 16 bases left between them. CDR3 amino acids: CAIGPRGGTYEQYF. In nucleotides, the CDR3 is TGTGCCATCGGGCCCCGGGGCGGGACCTACGAGCAGTACTTC.